This T cell receptor beta chain appears in the sequencing data of a study of OX40 agonist ivuxolimab in advanced cancers. The germline V gene has CDR1 SQVTM and CDR2 ANQGSEA. The ends were cut back, 5 bases at V and 4 bases at J, with 11 bases in the middle. CDR3 length: 12 residues. This clone was seen a handful of times. The table came from immunoSEQ multiplex PCR; TCRdb's copy has only in-frame clones and leaves some out. The sample gives some 70,000 clones, more than 65% of which show up once; 0.95% to 1.3% is in the top ten. Sequences were derived from CD4+ or CD8+ T cells sorted from blood, sampled in a trial of the OX40 agonist ivuxolimab. The chain joins TRBV29-1 to TRBJ1-2, with D unclear. This TCR was recovered from an adult with an advanced solid tumor such as melanoma, head and neck, liver or kidney cancer. In DNA form, the CDR3 reads TGCAGCGTTAGTGTGGGAGGCTATGGCTACACCTTC. Amino acid sequence: CSVSVGGYGYTF.